The 5 T cell receptor beta chains listed next were all sequenced from one sample in a study of control samples from healthy donors and cancer patients. Clones were read by immunoSEQ multiplex PCR, and TCRdb kept only the in-frame ones, dropping some. The data show approximately 70,000 clones, around 82% seen once. Sequenced material: blood. These receptors originate from a man aged 45-65 years in good health.

V and J are TRBV13 and TRBJ1-5; D gene unclear. V was pared by 0 bases and J by 0 bases, with 12 bases between. CDR3 size: 17 residues. Germline V gene data show CDR1 as PRHDT and CDR2 as FYEKMQ (reference sequence). In DNA, the CDR3 is TGTGCCAGCAGCTTAGGCGGTAGGAGGGTTAGCAATCAGCCCCAGCATTTT. Residues: CASSLGGRRVSNQPQHF. Complete variable domain (other parts from reference TRBV13 and TRBJ1-5): AAGVIQSPRHLIKEKRETATLKCYPIPRHDTVYWYQQGPGQDPQFLISFYEKMQSDKGSIPDRFSAQQFSDYHSELNMSSLELGDSALYFCASSLGGRRVSNQPQHFGDGTRLSIL.

This clone was recorded a few times. The V gene is TRBV5-1, the J gene TRBJ1-1; 12 positions match TRBD1. The CDR3 loop spans 17 amino acids. Trimming took 0 bases from V and 0 from J; bases not matched to a gene: 3. CDR1 is SGHRS and CDR2 is YFSETQ in the germline V gene. CDR3 in DNA: TGCGCCAGCAGCTTGGAAGGGACAGGGGGCGTGAACACTGAAGCTTTCTTT. Translation: CASSLEGTGGVNTEAFF.

This chain connects TRBV18 to TRBJ1-5, with D perhaps TRBD1 (6 bases). Germline V gene lookup returns CDR1 KGHSH and CDR2 LQKENI. The CDR3 spans 18 residues. The CDR3 sequence: CALARTNFTTGVNQPQHF. The CDR3 DNA sequence: TGTGCGCTGGCCCGCACTAATTTCACGACAGGTGTGAATCAGCCCCAGCATTTT. The whole variable domain, filled in from reference TRBV18 and TRBJ1-5, reads NAGVMQNPRHLVRRRGQEARLRCSPMKGHSHVYWYRQLPEEGLKFMVYLQKENIIDESGMPKERFSAEFPKEGPSILRIQQVVRGDSAAYFCALARTNFTTGVNQPQHFGDGTRLSIL.

DNA of the CDR3: TGTGCCAGCAGTGCCAGCTCCTATGGCTACACCTTC. Its translation: CASSASSYGYTF. The chain uses TRBV6-6 and TRBJ1-2; D remains ambiguous. Germline assignment: CDR1 MNHNY and CDR2 SVGAGI (reference sequence). Trimming took off 5 bases at V and 4 bases at J, with 8 bases between the two ends. The CDR3 loop spans 12 amino acids.

The chain is built from TRBV15 and TRBJ2-3; 8 positions agree with TRBD2. The ends lost 0 bases at V and 2 bases at J; junction bases unmatched: 10. The CDR3 covers 18 residues. Germline values: CDR1 LNHNV, CDR2 YYDKDF (reference sequence). DNA for the CDR3: TGTGCCACCAGCAGAGATTGGGTTAGCGGGGACCTCACAGATACGCAGTATTTT. Residues: CATSRDWVSGDLTDTQYF.